These 14 T cell receptor beta chains were all obtained from the same sample, sequenced in a study of blood T cell repertoires in COVID-19. Clones were sequenced by immunoSEQ multiplex PCR, and TCRdb holds only the in-frame ones, with some missing. There are under 45,000 clones in the sample; roughly 85% occur only once, and about 4.5% lies in the top ten. Sequencing was carried out using peripheral blood. Receptors originate from a man between 60 and 75 years old with acute or convalescent COVID-19.

The V call is TRBV7-6, the J call TRBJ1-1; no firm D call. The V gene lost 3 bases and the J gene lost 5 bases, with 10 bases spanning the gap. The CDR3 loop spans 13 amino acids. Per the germline V gene, CDR1 is SGHVS and CDR2 is FNYEAQ. CDR3 protein: CASSFNSGTEAFF. Here the CDR3 DNA reads TGTGCCAGCAGCTTCAATTCCGGGACTGAAGCTTTCTTT.

The J gene is TRBJ1-6, the V gene TRBV14; 9 bases align to TRBD1. Germline CDR1 is SGHDN and CDR2 is FVKESK. Trimming cost V 4 bases and J 10 bases; bases outside gene matches: 11. The CDR3 covers 16 residues. CDR3 loop: CASSLLLQGAKSPLHF. The DNA of the CDR3 is TGTGCCAGCAGCCTGCTATTACAGGGGGCGAAGTCACCCCTCCACTTT.

The chain couples TRBV6-5 to TRBJ2-7; 7 bases map to TRBD2. V was pared by 6 bases and J by 3 bases, with 8 bases of the junction left unmatched. The CDR3 is 14 amino acids. Germline V gene sequence: CDR1 MNHEY, CDR2 SVGAGI. CDR3 nucleotides: TGTGCCAGCAGATCCGGGAGGCGGGTCTACGAGCAGTACTTC. Protein: CASRSGRRVYEQYF.

The chain recombines TRBV12-3 or TRBV12-4 with TRBJ2-3; TRBD1 might be the D (5 bases). Trimming took 7 bases from V and 4 from J, leaving 12 bases between them. CDR3 size: 13 residues. The CDR3 loop reads CASTAGLPDTQYF. The CDR3 nucleotides read TGTGCCAGCACGGCAGGGCTCCCAGATACGCAGTATTTT.

The chain recombines TRBV19 with TRBJ1-5, with 7 bases aligning to TRBD1. Germline trimming cut 5 bases from V and 6 bases from J; bases unmatched to any gene: 4. The CDR3 is 13 amino acids. Germline CDR1 is LNHDA and CDR2 is SQIVND (reference sequence). CDR3 loop: CASSPTGIQPQHF. CDR3 in DNA: TGTGCCAGTAGTCCGACAGGGATTCAGCCCCAGCATTTT. Looking up the rest from reference TRBV19 and TRBJ1-5 gives the full variable domain: DGGITQSPKYLFRKEGQNVTLSCEQNLNHDAMYWYRQDPGQGLRLIYYSQIVNDFQKGDIAEGYSVSREKKESFPLTVTSAQKNPTAFYLCASSPTGIQPQHFGDGTRLSIL.

This clone is a singleton in its sample. The CDR3 region is CASSQIAGSSYNEQFF. The CDR3 bases are TGTGCCAGCAGCCAAATAGCGGGGAGCTCCTACAATGAGCAGTTCTTC. J is TRBJ2-1 and V is TRBV6-2 or TRBV6-3, with 8 bases matching TRBD2. Germline V gene data show CDR1 as MNHEY and CDR2 as SVGEGT. Germline trimming cut 6 bases from V and 0 bases from J; bases unmatched to any gene: 7. CDR3 length: 16 residues.

The rearrangement uses TRBV4-3 and TRBJ2-3; 7 bases line up with TRBD1. The trim removed 1 base at V and 6 bases at J, leaving 4 bases unmatched. Germline CDR1 is LGHNA and CDR2 is YSLEER. The length of the CDR3 is 14 residues. The CDR3 DNA is TGCGCCAGCAGCCAAGGAGGGGGCGGGGATACGCAGTATTTT. This codes for CASSQGGGGDTQYF.

The gene calls are TRBV9 and TRBJ1-3; D may be TRBD1 (5 bases). V dropped 0 bases and J dropped 3 bases, with 13 bases sitting between them. From germline, CDR1 is SGDLS and CDR2 YYNGEE. The CDR3 extends over 16 amino acids. CDR3 DNA sequence: TGTGCCAGCAGCGTAGACCAGGGAGGAGGTGGAAACACCATATATTTT. As protein: CASSVDQGGGGNTIYF.

V and J are TRBV5-6 and TRBJ1-5, with TRBD1 matching 7 bases. This CDR3 has 15 amino acids. The germline CDR1 and CDR2 sequences are SGHDT and YYEEEE. Trimming removed 0 bases from V and 1 base from J; junction bases left unmatched: 1. CDR3: CASSLGQGSNQPQHF. The DNA of the CDR3 is TGTGCCAGCAGCTTGGGACAGGGCAGCAATCAGCCCCAGCATTTT.

This clone was detected only once. The chain employs TRBV10-1 and TRBJ2-3; D unclear. The CDR3 sequence is 15 residues long. The germline gives CDR1 WNHNN, CDR2 SYGVQD (reference sequence). V was trimmed by 0 bases and J by 1 base, leaving 8 bases between them. CDR3 amino acids: CASSESMLGTDTQYF. The CDR3 DNA follows: TGCGCCAGCAGTGAGTCGATGCTAGGCACAGATACGCAGTATTTT.

The chain links TRBV27 to TRBJ1-2; 9 nucleotides agree with TRBD1. J lost 4 bases, V lost 5 bases, and 8 bases had no gene match. The CDR3 sequence is 15 residues long. The germline V gene has CDR1 MNHEY and CDR2 SMNVEV (reference sequence). The CDR3 spells CASSPDRGASYGYTF. In nucleotides, the CDR3 is TGTGCCAGCAGTCCGGACAGGGGAGCTAGCTATGGCTACACCTTC.

The chain links TRBV6-6 to TRBJ2-7; D might be TRBD1 (6 bases). The CDR3 consists of 16 residues. Germline-derived CDR1 and CDR2 are MNHNY and SVGAGI (reference sequence). Trimming took 6 bases from V and 0 from J, leaving 18 bases between them. CDR3 sequence reads: CASREPGHPASYEQYF. For the CDR3, the DNA is TGTGCCAGCAGAGAACCGGGACACCCGGCCTCCTACGAGCAGTACTTC.

This clone was counted between two and nine times. The chain links TRBV5-6 to TRBJ2-4; tentative D call: TRBD2 (6 bases). The CDR3 has 16 residues. The V and J ends lost 4 bases and 6 bases respectively, with 20 bases between them. Germline CDR1 is SGHDT and CDR2 is YYEEEE. This CDR3 reads CASSRVSGGGINIQYF. CDR3 nucleotides: TGTGCCAGCAGCCGGGTTAGCGGAGGAGGGATAAACATTCAGTACTTC. Full variable domain (outside the CDR3, taken from reference TRBV5-6 and TRBJ2-4): DAGVTQSPTHLIKTRGQQVTLRCSPKSGHDTVSWYQQALGQGPQFIFQYYEEEERQRGNFPDRFSGHQFPNYSSELNVNALLLGDSALYLCASSRVSGGGINIQYFGAGTRLSVL.

The chain links TRBV7-2 to TRBJ1-1, with 8 nucleotides matching TRBD1. This CDR3 contains 17 residues. Germline V gives CDR1 SGHTA, CDR2 FQGNSA. The V segment lost 0 bases and the J segment 6 bases; nucleotides outside the gene matches: 12. CDR3 sequence (DNA): TGTGCCAGCAGCTTAGCTTGGGACAGGTCTTTGGTCGCTGAAGCTTTCTTT. As protein: CASSLAWDRSLVAEAFF.